The next 11 T cell receptor beta chains were all read from a single sample in a study of T cells in Graves' hyperthyroidism and ophthalmopathy. The CDR3 regions of TCR beta were amplified from RNA transcripts. TCR CDR3 underwent first-round RT-PCR with the HTBI primer set. TCRdb independently ran MiXCR on the multiplex PCR reads; one entry per CDR3 protein. Of more than 450,000 distinct CDR3 sequences listed, about 20% are singletons. Sequencing was performed on blood. The receptor source for this set is a man in his forties with Graves' ophthalmopathy.

This clonotype came up a few times. V is TRBV24-1 and J is TRBJ2-3, with TRBD2 matching 8 bases. V lost 5 bases to trimming and J lost 0 bases; unmatched junction nucleotides: 6. CDR1 KGHDR and CDR2 SFDVKD come from the germline V gene. The CDR3 is 16 residues long. CDR3 in amino acids: CATSVGASGSTDTQYF. CDR3 DNA: TGTGCCACCAGTGTCGGGGCTAGCGGGAGCACAGATACGCAGTATTTT.

The chain employs TRBV9 and TRBJ2-6; D is unclear. The CDR3 contains 14 residues. CDR1 SGDLS and CDR2 YYNGEE come from the germline V gene. V was shortened by 4 bases and J by 1 base, with 6 bases between the two germline ends. The CDR3 here is CASSMPSGANVLTF. DNA for the CDR3: TGTGCCAGCAGCATGCCGTCTGGGGCCAACGTCCTGACTTTC.

This clonotype was found many times. The chain is built from TRBV28 and TRBJ2-7, with TRBD1 identical over 12 bases. The CDR3 extends over 18 amino acids. Looked up from germline, CDR1 is MDHEN and CDR2 is SYDVKM. The trim removed 2 bases at V and 2 bases at J, leaving 10 bases unmatched. CDR3 residues: CASSLGTGGYTTTYEQYF. The CDR3 nucleotides read TGTGCCAGCAGTTTAGGGACAGGGGGCTACACAACGACCTACGAGCAGTACTTC.

There are many counts of this clonotype. The chain couples TRBV7-2 to TRBJ2-1, with unresolved D. From germline, CDR1 is SGHTA and CDR2 FQGNSA. The V end lost 3 bases, the J end lost 0 bases, and 9 bases lay between the germline ends. The CDR3 sequence is 15 residues long. As DNA, the CDR3 is TGTGCCAGCAGCTTCGACATGAGCTCCTACAATGAGCAGTTCTTC. This translates into CASSFDMSSYNEQFF.

The V and J genes are TRBV6-2 or TRBV6-3 and TRBJ1-1; a possible D gene is TRBD1 (5 bases). CDR1 and CDR2 from the germline V gene are MNHEY and SVGEGT. The CDR3 totals 14 residues. Trimming removed 6 bases at V and 5 bases at J, with 16 bases between. Written as DNA, the CDR3 is TGTGCCAGCAGACCCCTCGGGGCAGGGACTGAAGCTTTCTTT. It specifies CASRPLGAGTEAFF.

This clonotype was counted ten times or more. The chain joins TRBV20-1 to TRBJ2-7; 8 nucleotides line up with TRBD1. Per germline, CDR1 DFQATT and CDR2 SNEGSKA (reference sequence). The CDR3 has 11 amino acids. V lost 7 bases and J lost 3; bases outside the gene matches: 2. The CDR3 loop reads CSVTGGYEQYF. In DNA, the CDR3 is TGCAGTGTAACAGGGGGCTACGAGCAGTACTTC.

The V gene is TRBV7-9, the J gene TRBJ2-3; D gene uncertain. Germline CDR1 and CDR2: SEHNR and FQNEAQ (reference sequence). V shed 5 bases and J shed 6 bases, with 9 bases lying between them. The CDR3 has 12 residues. The CDR3: CASSPASDTQYF. The CDR3 region has the DNA TGTGCCAGCAGCCCGGCCTCCGATACGCAGTATTTT.

The genes are TRBV5-4 and TRBJ2-1; the D is unclear. V gave up 4 bases and J gave up 6 bases, with 14 bases separating them. The length of the CDR3 is 14 residues. Per the germline V gene, CDR1 is SGHNT and CDR2 is YYREEE (reference sequence). The CDR3 DNA is TGTGCCAGCAGCCCGGACCTAAATACCAATGAGCAGTTCTTC. As protein: CASSPDLNTNEQFF.

This clonotype has only a few counts. The rearrangement links TRBV11-3 to TRBJ1-1, with TRBD1 matching 7 bases. The germline V gene has CDR1 SGHNT and CDR2 YENEEA. The CDR3 runs 14 residues. Trimming removed 5 bases from V and 2 bases from J; junction bases left unmatched: 5. CDR3: CASSREGANTEAFF. The CDR3 coding sequence is TGTGCCAGCAGCCGCGAGGGGGCCAACACTGAAGCTTTCTTT. Drawing the rest from reference TRBV11-3 and TRBJ1-1, the complete variable domain is EAGVVQSPRYKIIEKKQPVAFWCNPISGHNTLYWYLQNLGQGPELLIRYENEEAVDDSQLPKDRFSAERLKGVDSTLKIQPAELGDSAVYLCASSREGANTEAFFGQGTRLTVV.

This clonotype was counted many times. The J gene is TRBJ1-1, the V gene TRBV30; no clear D gene. This CDR3 comprises 16 residues. CDR1 GTSNPN and CDR2 SVGIG come from the germline V gene (reference sequence). Between the trimmed V and J ends, which lost 0 bases and 3 bases, there was a span of 17 bases. The CDR3 nucleotides read TGTGCCTGGAGTGTATTATCTTGGACGACGGACACTGAAGCTTTCTTT. Protein sequence: CAWSVLSWTTDTEAFF.

The V gene is TRBV5-4, the J gene TRBJ1-3; D may be TRBD1 (6 bases). Per germline, CDR1 SGHNT and CDR2 YYREEE (reference sequence). The CDR3 spans 15 residues. With 4 bases removed from V and 7 bases from J, the gap between germline ends came to 18 bases. CDR3 DNA sequence: TGTGCCAGCAGCCGAACCGGGACAACGGGGAACACCATATATTTT. Its protein product is CASSRTGTTGNTIYF.